A single sample is the source of the 32 T cell receptor beta chains below, sequenced in a study of early T cells in non-severe SARS-CoV-2 infection. TCRdb reprocessed the 5' RACE reads via MiXCR and lists one record per CDR3 protein. Here the sample spans 45,000 to 55,000 distinct CDR3 sequences, under 14% being singletons. Sequencing was carried out using whole blood. The receptors originated from an adult who was a healthcare worker with PCR-confirmed SARS-CoV-2 infection or an uninfected control (not recorded which).

The rearrangement joins TRBV24-1 to TRBJ2-1, with D hard to call. V gave up 4 bases and J gave up 5 bases, with 14 bases separating them. Germline CDR1 and CDR2: KGHDR and SFDVKD. The CDR3 length is 15 residues. The CDR3 reads CATSDPTRNHNEQFF. In nucleotides, the CDR3 is TGTGCCACCAGTGACCCGACTCGAAATCACAATGAGCAGTTCTTC.

This clonotype was detected many times. The CDR3 region is CSVEDRLAGSTDTQYF. The DNA for the CDR3 is TGCAGCGTTGAAGATCGACTAGCGGGAAGCACAGATACGCAGTATTTT. The genes are TRBV29-1 and TRBJ2-3; 11 nucleotides align to TRBD2. Germline loops: CDR1 SQVTM, CDR2 ANQGSEA. CDR3 size: 16 residues. V gave up 0 bases and J gave up 0 bases; unmatched junction bases: 2.

The DNA for the CDR3 is TGCAGCGTTGAAGCACAGGGGAACACTGAAGCTTTCTTT. Its protein product is CSVEAQGNTEAFF. The chain recombines TRBV29-1 with TRBJ1-1; perhaps TRBD1 as D (6 bases). Germline CDR1 reads SQVTM; CDR2 reads ANQGSEA. V lost 1 base, J lost 1 base, and 7 bases lay in between. This CDR3 is built from 13 residues.

This clonotype occurred a few times. The CDR3 is CASSLDGSGYGYTF. CDR3 bases: TGTGCCAGCAGCTTGGACGGAAGTGGCTATGGCTACACCTTC. The chain links TRBV5-6 to TRBJ1-2; D is unclear. V was cut by 0 bases and J by 4 bases, with 10 bases left in between. This CDR3 contains 14 residues. Germline CDR1 reads SGHDT; CDR2 reads YYEEEE. The full variable domain, in which reference TRBV5-6 and TRBJ1-2 provide the parts outside the CDR3, is DAGVTQSPTHLIKTRGQQVTLRCSPKSGHDTVSWYQQALGQGPQFIFQYYEEEERQRGNFPDRFSGHQFPNYSSELNVNALLLGDSALYLCASSLDGSGYGYTFGSGTRLTVV.

V usage is TRBV10-1 and J usage is TRBJ1-1; D remains ambiguous. This CDR3 has 13 residues. CDR1 and CDR2 from the germline V gene are WNHNN and SYGVQD (reference sequence). V lost 9 bases and J lost 0, with 11 bases in between. The CDR3 reads CASSPQMNTEAFF. The CDR3, as DNA: TGCGCCAGTTCCCCACAGATGAACACTGAAGCTTTCTTT.

This clonotype occurred many times. The chain joins TRBV4-1 to TRBJ2-3; D unclear. This CDR3 is built from 15 residues. Germline CDR1 is MGHRA and CDR2 is YSYEKL. V lost 7 bases to trimming and J lost 2 bases, with 16 bases between them. CDR3 protein: CASTLDQINTDTQYF. For the CDR3, the DNA is TGCGCCAGCACCTTGGACCAGATCAACACAGATACGCAGTATTTT.

This sequence joins TRBV19 and TRBJ2-7; D not resolved. V lost 5 bases and J 1 base, leaving 12 bases between the germline ends. Germline values: CDR1 LNHDA, CDR2 SQIVND (reference sequence). This CDR3 contains 14 residues. CDR3 protein: CASSSQTRSYEQYF. In DNA, the CDR3 is TGTGCCAGTAGTTCCCAGACACGGTCCTACGAGCAGTACTTC.

This clonotype was counted at least ten times. The chain carries TRBV18 and TRBJ2-1; 7 nucleotides align to TRBD2. This CDR3 has 14 residues. CDR1 KGHSH and CDR2 LQKENI come from the germline V gene. Trimming removed 7 bases from V and 1 base from J; junction bases left unmatched: 4. For the CDR3, the DNA is TGTGCCAGCTTACGGGAGGAGTCCTACAATGAGCAGTTCTTC. Encoded protein: CASLREESYNEQFF.

This clonotype showed up many times. The chain carries TRBV7-2 and TRBJ2-1, with TRBD2 matching 11 bases. Trimming at V came to 6 bases and at J to 3 bases, leaving 16 bases not matched to a gene. The CDR3 spans 19 residues. Germline CDR1 SGHTA, CDR2 FQGNSA. CDR3 DNA: TGTGCCAGCAGGTCAAGAGGTTCGGGACTAGCGGAAAACTACAATGAGCAGTTCTTC. Protein: CASRSRGSGLAENYNEQFF.

This clonotype was seen at least ten times. J is TRBJ2-1 and V is TRBV11-2, with TRBD1 identical over 7 bases. The CDR3 sequence is 14 residues long. Germline V gene lookup returns CDR1 SGHAT and CDR2 FQNNGV. V dropped 5 bases and J dropped 4; count of bases not matched to a gene: 5. CDR3 nucleotides: TGTGCCAGCAGCCGACCGGGACAGTACAATGAGCAGTTCTTC. Its protein is CASSRPGQYNEQFF.

This clonotype has only a few counts. The rearrangement uses TRBV9 and TRBJ1-4; D gene ambiguous. The CDR3 is 14 residues long. In germline, CDR1 is SGDLS, CDR2 YYNGEE. V was shortened by 3 bases and J by 6 bases, with 12 bases between the two germline ends. The CDR3 region is CASSERPEDEKLFF. In DNA, the CDR3 is TGTGCCAGCAGCGAGAGACCTGAGGATGAAAAACTGTTTTTT.

J is TRBJ2-5 and V is TRBV5-1; D gene ambiguous. This CDR3 spans 14 amino acids. Germline CDR1 is SGHRS and CDR2 is YFSETQ. Trimming left V 0 bases short and J 0 bases short, with 6 bases between. The CDR3 sequence: CASSLEGNQETQYF. The CDR3 coding sequence is TGCGCCAGCAGCTTGGAAGGGAACCAAGAGACCCAGTACTTC.

This clonotype showed up just a few times. The chain combines TRBV30 with TRBJ1-5; D not resolved. The CDR3 sequence is 13 residues long. V was cut by 3 bases and J by 9 bases, with 15 bases left in between. CDR1 is GTSNPN, CDR2 SVGIG, per germline (reference sequence). The CDR3 coding sequence is TGTGCCTGGAGCCGACGGTCCTCCGGGCCCCAGCATTTT. It specifies CAWSRRSSGPQHF.

This clonotype has at least ten counts. The V and J genes are TRBV20-1 and TRBJ2-7, with D unclear. Between the trimmed V and J ends, which lost 3 bases and 4 bases, there was a span of 7 bases. Germline V gives CDR1 DFQATT, CDR2 SNEGSKA (reference sequence). CDR3 length: 11 amino acids. DNA of the CDR3: TGCAGTGCTAGCCGGCTTTACGAGCAGTACTTC. It is translated as CSASRLYEQYF.

There are a few counts of this clonotype. The chain is built from TRBV7-9 and TRBJ2-1; maybe TRBD1 (6 bases). The CDR3 is 14 amino acids. V lost 2 bases and J 3 bases, leaving 8 bases between the germline ends. Germline loops: CDR1 SEHNR, CDR2 FQNEAQ (reference sequence). DNA for the CDR3: TGTGCCAGCAGCTTAACAGGGAACTACAATGAGCAGTTCTTC. Its protein is CASSLTGNYNEQFF.

This clonotype turned up a few times. This sequence joins TRBV19 and TRBJ1-2; a possible D gene is TRBD1 (5 bases). There are 13 residues in the CDR3. Germline V gene sequence: CDR1 LNHDA, CDR2 SQIVND (reference sequence). V was pared by 5 bases and J by 0 bases, with 7 bases between. CDR3 protein: CASSARANYGYTF. CDR3 bases: TGTGCCAGTAGTGCCAGGGCTAACTATGGCTACACCTTC.

This clonotype was detected ten times or more. V is TRBV5-1 and J is TRBJ1-6, with D unresolved. V dropped 1 base and J dropped 7 bases, with 9 bases sitting between them. CDR1 SGHRS and CDR2 YFSETQ come from the germline V gene. CDR3 size: 14 residues. The CDR3 region has the DNA TGCGCCAGCAGCTTGCAGGAATCGAATTCACCCCTCCACTTT. This gives the protein CASSLQESNSPLHF.

The J gene is TRBJ2-7, the V gene TRBV29-1; D is uncertain. The CDR3 has 14 amino acids. The ends were cut back, 5 bases at V and 6 bases at J, with 20 bases in the middle. Germline V gene lookup returns CDR1 SQVTM and CDR2 ANQGSEA. CDR3 residues: CSVSWTAGRGEQYF. Written as DNA, the CDR3 is TGCAGCGTTTCATGGACGGCCGGTCGTGGCGAGCAGTACTTC.

The rearrangement uses TRBV6-2 or TRBV6-3 and TRBJ1-5; possible D gene TRBD1, 5 bases. Trimming took off 9 bases at V and 6 bases at J, with 6 bases between the two ends. The germline CDR1 and CDR2 sequences are MNHEY and SVGEGT. The CDR3 runs to 10 residues. In DNA form, the CDR3 reads TGTGCCAGTGGGGGTCAGCCCCAGCATTTT. This gives the protein CASGGQPQHF.

The genes are TRBV6-2 or TRBV6-3 and TRBJ1-6; D remains unclear. Trimming took off 6 bases at V and 6 bases at J, with 9 bases between the two ends. Germline V gives CDR1 MNHEY, CDR2 SVGEGT. The CDR3 is 13 amino acids. CDR3 sequence reads: CASSGVGNSPLHF. The DNA for the CDR3 is TGTGCCAGCAGCGGAGTAGGTAATTCACCCCTCCACTTT.

The chain's CDR3 is CASSQGTTSNQPQHF. DNA of the CDR3: TGTGCCAGCAGCCAGGGGACTACTAGCAATCAGCCCCAGCATTTT. This chain uses TRBV7-9 with TRBJ1-5; possible D gene TRBD1, 6 bases. Germline lookup yields CDR1 SEHNR and CDR2 FQNEAQ (reference sequence). This CDR3 has 15 residues. Trimming left V 5 bases short and J 0 bases short, with 11 bases between.

This clonotype showed up many times. The chain employs TRBV29-1 and TRBJ1-1; no clear D. This CDR3 spans 12 amino acids. The germline V gene encodes CDR1 SQVTM and CDR2 ANQGSEA. V was cut by 4 bases and J by 0 bases, with 6 bases left in between. The CDR3 DNA reads TGCAGCGTTGGACGGGTGAACACTGAAGCTTTCTTT. Its translation is CSVGRVNTEAFF.

There are many counts of this clonotype. The genes are TRBV11-2 and TRBJ1-6; a possible D gene is TRBD1 (6 bases). This CDR3 region has 14 residues. V lost 6 bases, J lost 5 bases, and 11 bases lay in between. In germline, CDR1 is SGHAT, CDR2 FQNNGV. The CDR3 nucleotides read TGTGCCAGCAGTCCACAGGGAAATAATTCACCCCTCCACTTT. Its translation is CASSPQGNNSPLHF.

There are a few counts of this clonotype. The junction departs from germline at one end; a sequencing error may be responsible. This chain uses TRBV18 with TRBJ2-7; a weak D match, TRBD1 (6 bases). The CDR3 sequence is 12 residues long. Germline V gives CDR1 KGHSH, CDR2 LQKENI. The CDR3 DNA sequence: TGTGCCAGCTCACCACCGGGGCAGGGGCTGGACTTC. It codes for CASSPPGQGLDF.

This clonotype was detected only a few times. The chain uses TRBV5-6 and TRBJ1-6, with 7 bases aligning to TRBD1. The CDR3 runs 15 residues. Germline V gene lookup returns CDR1 SGHDT and CDR2 YYEEEE. The junction had 2 bases not matched to a gene; V was cut back by 2 bases and J by 3 bases. The CDR3 sequence: CASSLGQVYNSPLHF. CDR3 coding DNA: TGTGCCAGCAGCTTAGGACAGGTCTATAATTCACCCCTCCACTTT.

The rearrangement uses TRBV29-1 and TRBJ2-7; unclear D gene. Germline V gene data show CDR1 as SQVTM and CDR2 as ANQGSEA. Trimming stripped 3 bases from V and 2 bases from J, with 8 bases between. The CDR3 consists of 12 residues. The CDR3 nucleotides are TGCAGCGTTGAGGACGGTCCCTACGAGCAGTACTTC. Its protein is CSVEDGPYEQYF.

The J gene is TRBJ1-1, the V gene TRBV5-1, with D unclear. Germline loops: CDR1 SGHRS, CDR2 YFSETQ. This CDR3 comprises 15 residues. Trimming removed 4 bases at V and 5 bases at J, with 18 bases between. CDR3 loop: CASSTSAGPGTEAFF. CDR3 nucleotides: TGCGCCAGCAGCACCAGCGCGGGCCCTGGGACTGAAGCTTTCTTT.

The chain joins TRBV9 to TRBJ2-3, with 8 bases matching TRBD2. CDR3 size: 15 residues. Germline V gives CDR1 SGDLS, CDR2 YYNGEE. Trimming took 1 base from V and 2 from J; bases not matched to a gene: 3. In nucleotides, the CDR3 is TGTGCCAGCAGCGTACAAGCGGGAGTCACAGATACGCAGTATTTT. This translates into CASSVQAGVTDTQYF.

This clonotype occurred a few times. V gene TRBV7-2 combines with J gene TRBJ1-6; D ambiguous. Trimming removed 5 bases from V and 7 bases from J, with 9 bases in between. The germline CDR1 and CDR2 sequences are SGHTA and FQGNSA. The CDR3 runs 13 residues. CDR3 sequence reads: CASSIERNSPLHF. In nucleotides, the CDR3 is TGTGCCAGCAGCATCGAACGAAATTCACCCCTCCACTTT.

This clonotype was found a few times. This chain uses TRBV7-8 with TRBJ2-7; TRBD2 aligns across 13 bases. V lost 5 bases and J lost 3; bases outside the gene matches: 4. Germline assignment: CDR1 SGHVS and CDR2 FQNEAQ. CDR3 size: 15 residues. This chain's CDR3 is CASSPGTSGNYEQYF. CDR3 bases: TGTGCCAGCAGCCCCGGGACTAGCGGGAACTACGAGCAGTACTTC.

V usage is TRBV6-5 and J usage is TRBJ2-5; D assignment may be TRBD1 or TRBD2 (5 bases each). This CDR3 has 14 amino acids. The V end lost 7 bases, the J end lost 5 bases, and 17 bases lay between the germline ends. CDR1 and CDR2 from the germline V gene are MNHEY and SVGAGI. The CDR3 bases are TGTGCCAGCACCCGTCCGGGACCGCTCGAGACCCAGTACTTC. It codes for CASTRPGPLETQYF.

This clonotype was recorded many times. The V call is TRBV7-2, the J call TRBJ2-5; either TRBD1 or TRBD2 may supply D (5 bases each). CDR3 length equals 12 residues. The germline V and J ends were trimmed by 3 bases and 7 bases, with 9 bases remaining between them. The V gene's germline CDR1 is SGHTA and CDR2 FQGNSA. The CDR3 reads CASSLGEGTQYF. The CDR3 nucleotides are TGTGCCAGCAGCTTGGGGGAAGGGACCCAGTACTTC.